Listed below are T cell receptor beta chains from one sample, sequenced in a study of OX40 agonist ivuxolimab in advanced cancers. Sequencing was performed with immunoSEQ multiplex PCR; in TCRdb, only in-frame clones are kept and a portion is missing. The table includes roughly 80,000 clones, over 75% detected once. Sequenced material: CD4+ or CD8+ T cells sorted from blood, taken in a trial of the OX40 agonist ivuxolimab. The receptor set was obtained from an adult with an advanced solid tumor such as melanoma, head and neck, liver or kidney cancer. Both conserved end residues are part of each CDR3. D genes are given only for firm matches. The listing skips clone size in some rows; elsewhere it reads once, few, many or a size class.

v_gene	j_gene	d_gene	abundance	CDR3nt	CDR3aa
TRBV30	TRBJ1-1	.	.	TGTGCCTGGAGTCATTTGGGAGTTGGCACTGAAGCTTTCTTT	CAWSHLGVGTEAFF
TRBV6-5	TRBJ1-3	.	.	TGTGCCAGCAGTTACGAGGTCGGGAGCTCTGGAAACACCATATATTTT	CASSYEVGSSGNTIYF
TRBV18	TRBJ2-5	.	.	TGTGCCAGCTCACCCACAGGTGTGGAGACCCAGTACTTC	CASSPTGVETQYF
TRBV4-3	TRBJ2-7	TRBD1	.	TGCGCCAGCAGCCTCGGACAGGGTTCCTACGAGCAGTACTTC	CASSLGQGSYEQYF
TRBV30	TRBJ2-3	.	.	TGTGCCTGGTCCCTCGACACCAGCACAGATACGCAGTATTTT	CAWSLDTSTDTQYF
TRBV7-9	TRBJ1-6	.	.	TGTGCCAGCAGCTTAGGGGCAGGAGTCCAATATAATTCACCCCTCCACTTT	CASSLGAGVQYNSPLHF
TRBV11-2	TRBJ2-5	.	.	TGTGCCAGCAGCTTCAGTGCCGGCGTGGAGACCCAGTACTTC	CASSFSAGVETQYF
TRBV7-3	TRBJ2-5	TRBD2	.	TGTGCCAGCAGTCGGGGGACTAGCGGGCCCGTAAAAGAGACCCAGTACTTC	CASSRGTSGPVKETQYF
TRBV4-3	TRBJ2-2	.	.	TGCGCCAGCAGCCAATACCCCGGGACACCTACCGGGGAGCTGTTTTTT	CASSQYPGTPTGELFF
TRBV5-4	TRBJ2-7	TRBD2	.	TGTGCCAGCAGCCGGGGAGCGGGGGGGCTTGACGAGCAGTACTTC	CASSRGAGGLDEQYF
TRBV4-3	TRBJ1-1	.	.	TGCGCCAGCAGCTCTCTAGGCACTGAAGCTTTCTTT	CASSSLGTEAFF
TRBV11-2	TRBJ1-5	.	.	TGTGCCAGCAGCTTAGGTAGCCAGGGCCATAGCAATCAGCCCCAGCATTTT	CASSLGSQGHSNQPQHF
TRBV30	TRBJ1-1	.	medium-sized	TGTGCCTGGAGTGTAACGGTGAACACTGAAGCTTTCTTT	CAWSVTVNTEAFF
TRBV6-5	TRBJ2-5	.	.	TGTGCCAGCAGTTACAGGGGCAGGAGGGGAGAGACCCAGTACTTC	CASSYRGRRGETQYF
TRBV6-6	TRBJ1-4	.	.	TGTGCCAGCAGTTCCTCCGGGGCGTCTGGTGAAAAACTGTTTTTT	CASSSSGASGEKLFF
TRBV6-5	TRBJ2-7	.	once	TGTGCCAGCAGTTACGGGATAGGGATCGACGAGCAGTACTTC	CASSYGIGIDEQYF
TRBV19	TRBJ2-2	.	few	TGTGCCAGTAGTATAGGGGGGCAGGGGCGGACCGGGGAGCTGTTTTTT	CASSIGGQGRTGELFF
TRBV6-1	TRBJ1-2	.	.	TGTGCCAGCAGCGAACTCAGCAACTATGGCTACACCTTC	CASSELSNYGYTF
TRBV6-6	TRBJ1-1	TRBD1	.	TGTGCCAGCAGTACTCCGGGACAGGAAGCTTTCTTT	CASSTPGQEAFF
TRBV19	TRBJ2-5	TRBD2	.	TGTGCCAGTAGTACGGGACTAGCGGGGGGTCAAGAGACCCAGTACTTC	CASSTGLAGGQETQYF
TRBV2	TRBJ1-2	.	.	TGTGCCAGCAGTGACCAGATGGACGTACCCTATGGCTACACCTTC	CASSDQMDVPYGYTF
TRBV7-6	TRBJ1-1	.	few	TGTGCCAGCAGCTTAGCTACGAACACTGAAGCTTTCTTT	CASSLATNTEAFF
TRBV7-2	TRBJ1-3	TRBD1	.	TGTGCCAGCAGCTTCGGAACAGGGGACTCTGGAAACACCATATATTTT	CASSFGTGDSGNTIYF
TRBV7-2	TRBJ1-5	.	.	TGTGCCAGCAGCTTAGTCGGCGGTAGGGGGGATAATCAGCCCCAGCATTTT	CASSLVGGRGDNQPQHF
TRBV7-6	TRBJ2-3	TRBD2	.	TGTGCCAGCAGCTTCACTAGCGGGGGAGATACGCAGTATTTT	CASSFTSGGDTQYF
TRBV2	TRBJ1-6	.	few	TGTGCCAGCAGTGACGGTTATAATTCACCCCTCCACTTT	CASSDGYNSPLHF
TRBV6-5	TRBJ2-7	.	.	TGTGCCAGCAGTTACGAGGTTTTTCACGAGCAGTACTTC	CASSYEVFHEQYF
TRBV18	TRBJ1-3	.	.	TGTGCCAGCTCACCCCTTCCTGAAACCATATATTTT	CASSPLPETIYF
TRBV4-1	TRBJ1-5	.	few	TGCGCCAGCAGCCAAGACTCGGGTACACAGGGCGGTCTTAATCAGCCCCAGCATTTT	CASSQDSGTQGGLNQPQHF
TRBV6-5	TRBJ2-2	.	.	TGTGCCAGCAGTTACTCGATGGGGGGGGAGCTGTTTTTT	CASSYSMGGELFF
TRBV19	TRBJ2-1	.	once	TGTGCCAGTAACCGCCAGACGGGACGTAGGAACAATGAGCAGTTCTTC	CASNRQTGRRNNEQFF
TRBV6-5	TRBJ1-6	.	.	TGTGCCAGCAGGGGACAAAATAATTCACCCCTCCACTTT	CASRGQNNSPLHF
TRBV30	TRBJ1-1	.	few	TGTGCCTGGAGTCCCGTCACGGTGGGACGCCGACGGACTGAAGCTTTCTTT	CAWSPVTVGRRRTEAFF
TRBV7-3	TRBJ2-2	.	.	TGTGCCAGCAGCGGGTCTCCAAACACCGGGGAGCTGTTTTTT	CASSGSPNTGELFF
TRBV11-2	TRBJ1-2	.	.	TGTGCCAGCAGCTCCTGCCCCCCCAGGGTCTATGGCTACACCTTC	CASSSCPPRVYGYTF
TRBV5-6	TRBJ1-2	TRBD1	.	TGTGCCAGCAGCCGTGGGACAGGGGGAAACTATGGCTACACCTTC	CASSRGTGGNYGYTF
TRBV14	TRBJ2-3	.	.	TGTGCCAGCAGCCAAGTGCCATTGGGGACAGATACGCAGTATTTT	CASSQVPLGTDTQYF
TRBV7-2	TRBJ2-7	.	.	TGTGCCAGCATGGAGGGCGGGATTCGCGGCGAGCAGTACTTC	CASMEGGIRGEQYF
TRBV19	TRBJ2-2	TRBD1	few	TGTGCCAGTAGTACCCGAACCGAGTGGACAGGGGTAAACACCGGGGAGCTGTTTTTT	CASSTRTEWTGVNTGELFF
TRBV19	TRBJ2-1	.	.	TGTGCCAGTAGTATCAGGGGAGGTCATCAGTTCTTC	CASSIRGGHQFF
TRBV6-5	TRBJ2-5	TRBD1	.	TGTGCCAGCATAGGACAGGATCAAGAGACCCAGTACTTC	CASIGQDQETQYF
TRBV12-2	TRBJ2-3	.	.	TGTGCAAGTCGCTTACCCCCGTCCCGGGATAGTCCCGGGGGGCAGTATTTT	CASRLPPSRDSPGGQYF
TRBV6-1	TRBJ1-2	.	.	TGTGCCAGCAGTGAAGCGGACCCGATCTATGGCTACACCTTC	CASSEADPIYGYTF
TRBV7-2	TRBJ2-5	.	.	TGTGCCAGCAGCTCGCAGGGTCAGCAGACCCAGTACTTC	CASSSQGQQTQYF
TRBV7-9	TRBJ2-7	TRBD1	.	TGTGCCAGCAGCCGCGAAGGGGGCAGCTACGAGCAGTACTTC	CASSREGGSYEQYF
TRBV4-1	TRBJ1-4	TRBD1	.	TGCGCCAGCAGCCTTCGACAGGGGCCTGAAAAACTGTTTTTT	CASSLRQGPEKLFF